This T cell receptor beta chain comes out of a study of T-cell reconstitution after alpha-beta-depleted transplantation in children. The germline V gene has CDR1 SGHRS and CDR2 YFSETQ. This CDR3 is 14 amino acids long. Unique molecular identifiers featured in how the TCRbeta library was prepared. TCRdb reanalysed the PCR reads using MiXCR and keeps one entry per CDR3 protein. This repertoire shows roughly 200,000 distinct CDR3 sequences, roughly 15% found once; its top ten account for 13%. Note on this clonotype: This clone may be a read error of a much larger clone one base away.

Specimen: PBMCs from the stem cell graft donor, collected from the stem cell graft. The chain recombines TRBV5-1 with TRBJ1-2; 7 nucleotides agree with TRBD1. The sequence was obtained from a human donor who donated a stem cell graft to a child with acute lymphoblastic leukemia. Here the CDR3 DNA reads TGCGCCAGCAGCTTAGGAGACAGGGTTTATGGCTACGCCTTC. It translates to CASSLGDRVYGYAF.